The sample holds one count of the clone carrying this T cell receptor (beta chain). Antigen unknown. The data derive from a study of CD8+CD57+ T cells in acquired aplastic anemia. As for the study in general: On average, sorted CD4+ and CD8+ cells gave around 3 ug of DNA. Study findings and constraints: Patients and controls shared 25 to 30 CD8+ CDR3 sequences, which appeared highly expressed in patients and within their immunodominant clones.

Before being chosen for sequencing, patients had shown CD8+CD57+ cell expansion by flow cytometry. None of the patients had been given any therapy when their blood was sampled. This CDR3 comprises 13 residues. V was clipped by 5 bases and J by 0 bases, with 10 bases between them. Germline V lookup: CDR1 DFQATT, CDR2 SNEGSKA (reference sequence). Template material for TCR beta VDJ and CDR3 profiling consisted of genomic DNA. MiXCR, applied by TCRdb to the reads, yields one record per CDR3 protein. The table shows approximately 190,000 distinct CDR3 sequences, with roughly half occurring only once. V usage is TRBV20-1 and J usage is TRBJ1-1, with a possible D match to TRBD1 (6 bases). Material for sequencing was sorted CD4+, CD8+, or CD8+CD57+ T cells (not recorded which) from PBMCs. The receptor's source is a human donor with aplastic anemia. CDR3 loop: CSAGTPLNTEAFF. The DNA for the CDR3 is TGCAGTGCTGGGACACCCCTGAACACTGAAGCTTTCTTT.